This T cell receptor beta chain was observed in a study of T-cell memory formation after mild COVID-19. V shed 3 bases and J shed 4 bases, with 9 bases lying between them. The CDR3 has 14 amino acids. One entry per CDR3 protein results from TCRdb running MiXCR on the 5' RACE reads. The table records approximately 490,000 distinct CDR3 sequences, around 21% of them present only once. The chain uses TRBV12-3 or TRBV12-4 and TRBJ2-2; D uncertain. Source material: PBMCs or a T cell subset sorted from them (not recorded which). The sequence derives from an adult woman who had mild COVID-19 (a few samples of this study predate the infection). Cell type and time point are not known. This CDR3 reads CASSFVGPTGELFF. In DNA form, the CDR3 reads TGTGCCAGCAGTTTTGTAGGACCCACCGGGGAGCTGTTTTTT.